This T cell receptor beta chain was observed in a study of shared clonotypes between healthy human individuals. Concerning this clone itself: Its matching antigen is unknown.

Study-level results: Clonotypes not shared had lower generation probabilities than those common to all four donors. Approximately 4.9% of naive CD4 clonotypes were shared across four donors. The researchers took only blood, and tissue repertoires probably look different.

TCRdb's copy holds only in-frame clones and misses some; the assay was immunoSEQ multiplex PCR. The top ten hold over 1.5% of the sample, which has around 750,000 clones, roughly 70% seen once. The CDR3 runs 16 residues. V lost 1 base and J lost 6; bases outside the gene matches: 2. Germline CDR1 reads MGHRA; CDR2 reads YSYEKL. The receptor's source is a woman in her 30s in good health. Material: memory CD4+ T cells sorted from blood. Subset of the sample: CD45RA-negative fraction. The J gene is TRBJ2-3, the V gene TRBV4-1; 15 nucleotides agree with TRBD2. The CDR3 reads CASSQGTSGRGDTQYF. The CDR3 nucleotides read TGCGCCAGCAGCCAAGGGACTAGCGGGAGGGGGGATACGCAGTATTTT.